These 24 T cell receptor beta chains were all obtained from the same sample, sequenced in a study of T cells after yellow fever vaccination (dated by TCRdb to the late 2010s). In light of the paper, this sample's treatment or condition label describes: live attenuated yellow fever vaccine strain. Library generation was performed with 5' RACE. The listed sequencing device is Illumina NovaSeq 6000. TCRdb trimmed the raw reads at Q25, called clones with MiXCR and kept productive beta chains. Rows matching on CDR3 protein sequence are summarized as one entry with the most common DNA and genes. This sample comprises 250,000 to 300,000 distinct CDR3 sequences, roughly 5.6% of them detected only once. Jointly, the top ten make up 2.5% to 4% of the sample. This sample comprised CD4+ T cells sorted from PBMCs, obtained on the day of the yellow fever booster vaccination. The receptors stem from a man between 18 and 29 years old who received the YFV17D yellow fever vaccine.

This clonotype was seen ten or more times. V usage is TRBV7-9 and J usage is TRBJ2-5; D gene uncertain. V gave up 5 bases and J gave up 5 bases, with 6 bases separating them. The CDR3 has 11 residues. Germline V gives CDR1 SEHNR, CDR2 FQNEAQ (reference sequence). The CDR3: CASSVKETQYF. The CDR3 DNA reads TGTGCCAGCAGCGTAAAGGAGACCCAGTACTTC.

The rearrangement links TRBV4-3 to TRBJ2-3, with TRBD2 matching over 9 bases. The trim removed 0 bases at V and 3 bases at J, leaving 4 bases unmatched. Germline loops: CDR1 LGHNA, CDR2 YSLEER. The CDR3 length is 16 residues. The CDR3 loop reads CASSQEASGDTDTQYF. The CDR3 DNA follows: TGCGCCAGCAGCCAAGAGGCTAGCGGGGATACAGATACGCAGTATTTT.

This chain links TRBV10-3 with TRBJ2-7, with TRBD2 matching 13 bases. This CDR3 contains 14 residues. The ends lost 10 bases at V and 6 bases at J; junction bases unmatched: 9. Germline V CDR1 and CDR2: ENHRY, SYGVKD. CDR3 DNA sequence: TGTGCCACCCGCCTCGGACTAGCGGGGGCCGAGCAGTACTTC. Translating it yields CATRLGLAGAEQYF.

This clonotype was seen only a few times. The CDR3 sequence: CASSQVGQAHTRELFF. CDR3 nucleotides: TGTGCCAGCAGCCAGGTTGGACAGGCTCATACTAGGGAGCTGTTTTTT. J is TRBJ2-2 and V is TRBV7-6; 7 bases are a match to TRBD1. J lost 9 bases, V lost 5 bases, and 15 bases had no gene match. From germline, CDR1 is SGHVS and CDR2 FNYEAQ. This CDR3 has 16 amino acids.

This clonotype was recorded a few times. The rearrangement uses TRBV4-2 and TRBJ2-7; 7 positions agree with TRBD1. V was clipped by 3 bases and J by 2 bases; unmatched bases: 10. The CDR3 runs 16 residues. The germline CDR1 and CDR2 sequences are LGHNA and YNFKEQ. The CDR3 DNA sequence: TGTGCCAGCAGCCATGTACAGGGGAGCACACCCTACGAGCAGTACTTC. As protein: CASSHVQGSTPYEQYF.

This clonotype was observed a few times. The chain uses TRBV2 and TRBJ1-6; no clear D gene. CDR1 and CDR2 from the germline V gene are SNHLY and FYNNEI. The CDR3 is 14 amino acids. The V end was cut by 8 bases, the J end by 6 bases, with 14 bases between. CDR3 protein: CASGGRSLNSPLHF. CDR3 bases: TGTGCCAGCGGAGGCCGGAGTCTTAATTCACCCCTCCACTTT. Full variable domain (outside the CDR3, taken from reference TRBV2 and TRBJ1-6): EPEVTQTPSHQVTQMGQEVILRCVPISNHLYFYWYRQILGQKVEFLVSFYNNEISEKSEIFDDQFSVERPDGSNFTLKIRSTKLEDSAMYFCASGGRSLNSPLHFGNGTRLTVT.

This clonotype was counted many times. The CDR3 sequence: CASSYSGHSGGAFEQFF. The CDR3 DNA sequence: TGTGCCAGCAGTTACTCGGGCCATAGCGGGGGGGCTTTTGAGCAGTTCTTC. The chain uses TRBV6-5 and TRBJ2-1, with TRBD2 matching over 11 bases. This CDR3 is 17 amino acids long. The germline CDR1 and CDR2 sequences are MNHEY and SVGAGI. V lost 0 bases to trimming and J lost 9 bases; unmatched junction nucleotides: 10.

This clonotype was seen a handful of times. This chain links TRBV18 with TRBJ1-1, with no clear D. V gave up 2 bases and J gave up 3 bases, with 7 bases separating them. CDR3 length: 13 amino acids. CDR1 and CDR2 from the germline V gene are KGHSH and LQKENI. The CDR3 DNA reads TGTGCCAGCTCACCAGAGGGCTACACTGAAGCTTTCTTT. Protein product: CASSPEGYTEAFF.

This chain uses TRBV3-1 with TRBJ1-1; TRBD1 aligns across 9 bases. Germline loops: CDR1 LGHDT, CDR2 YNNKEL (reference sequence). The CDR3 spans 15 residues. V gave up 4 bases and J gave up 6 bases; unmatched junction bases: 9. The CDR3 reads CASSPRTGGDAEAFF. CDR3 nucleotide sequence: TGTGCCAGCAGCCCCCGTACAGGGGGCGACGCTGAAGCTTTCTTT.

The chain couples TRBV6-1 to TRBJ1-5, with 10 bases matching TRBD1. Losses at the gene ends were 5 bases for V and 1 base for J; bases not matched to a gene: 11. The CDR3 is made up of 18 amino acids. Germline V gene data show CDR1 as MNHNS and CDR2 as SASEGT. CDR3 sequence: CASSYRRDRGQSNQPQHF. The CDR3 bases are TGTGCCAGCAGTTATCGCCGGGACAGGGGCCAAAGCAATCAGCCCCAGCATTTT.

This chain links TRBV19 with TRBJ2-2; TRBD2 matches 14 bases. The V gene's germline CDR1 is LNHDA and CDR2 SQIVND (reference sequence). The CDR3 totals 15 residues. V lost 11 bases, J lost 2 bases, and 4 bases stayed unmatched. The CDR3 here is CAGGLAGANTGELFF. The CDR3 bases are TGTGCCGGGGGACTAGCGGGGGCCAACACCGGGGAGCTGTTTTTT. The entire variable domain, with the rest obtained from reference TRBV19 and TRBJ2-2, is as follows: DGGITQSPKYLFRKEGQNVTLSCEQNLNHDAMYWYRQDPGQGLRLIYYSQIVNDFQKGDIAEGYSVSREKKESFPLTVTSAQKNPTAFYLCAGGLAGANTGELFFGEGSRLTVL.

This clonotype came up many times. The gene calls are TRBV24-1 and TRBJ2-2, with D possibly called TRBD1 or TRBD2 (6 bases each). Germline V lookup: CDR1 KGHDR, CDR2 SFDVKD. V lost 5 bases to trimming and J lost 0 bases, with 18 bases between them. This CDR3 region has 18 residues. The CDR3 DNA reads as TGTGCCACCAGTGTCATCCAGACAGGAGGGTCGAACACCGGGGAGCTGTTTTTT. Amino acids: CATSVIQTGGSNTGELFF.

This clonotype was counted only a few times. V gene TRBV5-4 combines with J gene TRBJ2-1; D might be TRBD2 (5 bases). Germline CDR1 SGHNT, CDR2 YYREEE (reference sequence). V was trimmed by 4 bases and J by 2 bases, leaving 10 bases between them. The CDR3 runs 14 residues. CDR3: CASSAEETYNEQFF. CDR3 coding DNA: TGTGCCAGCAGCGCGGAGGAGACCTACAATGAGCAGTTCTTC.

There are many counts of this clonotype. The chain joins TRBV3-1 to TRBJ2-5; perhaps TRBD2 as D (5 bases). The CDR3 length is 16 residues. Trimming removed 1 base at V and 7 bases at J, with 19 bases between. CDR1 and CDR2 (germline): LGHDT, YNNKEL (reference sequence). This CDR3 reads CASSQGGSSDRWTQYF. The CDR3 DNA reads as TGTGCCAGCAGCCAAGGAGGGTCCTCGGATAGGTGGACCCAGTACTTC.

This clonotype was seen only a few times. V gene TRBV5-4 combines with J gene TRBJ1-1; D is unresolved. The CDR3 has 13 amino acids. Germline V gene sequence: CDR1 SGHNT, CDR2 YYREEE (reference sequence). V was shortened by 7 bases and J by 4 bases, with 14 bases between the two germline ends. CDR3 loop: CASGRALATEAFF. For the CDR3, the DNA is TGTGCCAGCGGGAGGGCCCTGGCCACTGAAGCTTTCTTT.

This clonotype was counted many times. The CDR3 loop is CASAWDSWNTEAFF. CDR3 sequence (DNA): TGTGCTAGTGCCTGGGACAGCTGGAACACTGAAGCTTTCTTT. The V call is TRBV12-5, the J call TRBJ1-1; 7 bases agree with TRBD1. The CDR3 loop spans 14 amino acids. J lost 1 base, V lost 7 bases, and 6 bases had no gene match. CDR1 and CDR2 (germline): LGHNT, FRNRAP.

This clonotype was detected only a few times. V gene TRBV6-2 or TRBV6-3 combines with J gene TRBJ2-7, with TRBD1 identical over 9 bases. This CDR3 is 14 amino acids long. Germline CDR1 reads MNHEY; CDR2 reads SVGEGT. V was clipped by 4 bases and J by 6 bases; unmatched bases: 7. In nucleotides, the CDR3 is TGTGCCAGCAGTTCCGGGACAGGGCTGTCCGAGCAGTACTTC. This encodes CASSSGTGLSEQYF.

For the CDR3, the DNA is TGTGCCAGCAGGAGGGACCGCTATGGCTACACCTTC. It codes for CASRRDRYGYTF. The chain employs TRBV12-3 or TRBV12-4 and TRBJ1-2, with D tentatively TRBD1 (5 bases). The CDR3 has 12 amino acids. V was shortened by 6 bases and J by 4 bases, with 9 bases between the two germline ends.

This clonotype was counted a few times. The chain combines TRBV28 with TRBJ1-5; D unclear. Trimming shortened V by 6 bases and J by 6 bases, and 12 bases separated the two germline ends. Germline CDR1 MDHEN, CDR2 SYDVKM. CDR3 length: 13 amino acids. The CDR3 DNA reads TGTGCCAGCAGCCGGGCAGCAGGTCAGCCCCAGCATTTT. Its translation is CASSRAAGQPQHF. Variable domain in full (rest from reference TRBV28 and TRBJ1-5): DVKVTQSSRYLVKRTGEKVFLECVQDMDHENMFWYRQDPGLGLRLIYFSYDVKMKEKGDIPEGYSVSREKKERFSLILESASTNQTSMYLCASSRAAGQPQHFGDGTRLSIL.

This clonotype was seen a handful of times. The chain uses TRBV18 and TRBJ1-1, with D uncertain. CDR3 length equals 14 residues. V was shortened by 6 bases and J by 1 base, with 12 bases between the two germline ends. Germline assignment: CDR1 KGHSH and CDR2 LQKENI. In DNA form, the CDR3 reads TGTGCCAGCTCCCCTGGGCCGGGGAACACTGAAGCTTTCTTT. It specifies CASSPGPGNTEAFF.

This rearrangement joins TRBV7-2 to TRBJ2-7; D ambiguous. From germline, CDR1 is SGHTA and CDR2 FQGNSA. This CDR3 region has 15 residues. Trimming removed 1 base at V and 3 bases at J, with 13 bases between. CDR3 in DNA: TGTGCCAGCAGCTTAGTTGGCAGCCAGGACTACGAGCAGTACTTC. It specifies CASSLVGSQDYEQYF.

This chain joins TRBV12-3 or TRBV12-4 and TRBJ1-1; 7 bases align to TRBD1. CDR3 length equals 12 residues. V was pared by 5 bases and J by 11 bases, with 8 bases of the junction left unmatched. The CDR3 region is CASSAYRGWAFF. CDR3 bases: TGTGCCAGCAGTGCTTACAGGGGCTGGGCTTTCTTT.

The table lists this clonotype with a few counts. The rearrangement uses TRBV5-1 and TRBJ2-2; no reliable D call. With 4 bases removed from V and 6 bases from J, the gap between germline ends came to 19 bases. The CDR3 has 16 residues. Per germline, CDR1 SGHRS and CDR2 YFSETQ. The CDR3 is CASSPSAFVGAGELFF. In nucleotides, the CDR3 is TGCGCCAGCAGCCCTTCGGCGTTTGTGGGCGCCGGGGAGCTGTTTTTT. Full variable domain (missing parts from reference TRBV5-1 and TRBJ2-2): KAGVTQTPRYLIKTRGQQVTLSCSPISGHRSVSWYQQTPGQGLQFLFEYFSETQRNKGNFPGRFSGRQFSNSRSEMNVSTLELGDSALYLCASSPSAFVGAGELFFGEGSRLTVL.

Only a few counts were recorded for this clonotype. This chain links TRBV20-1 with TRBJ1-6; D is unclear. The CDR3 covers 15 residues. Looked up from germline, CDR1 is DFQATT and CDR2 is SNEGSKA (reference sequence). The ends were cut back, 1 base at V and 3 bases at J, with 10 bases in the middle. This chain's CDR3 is CSARVGSLYNSPLHF. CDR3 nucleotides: TGCAGTGCTAGAGTCGGCAGCCTCTATAATTCACCCCTCCACTTT.